This T cell receptor (beta chain) was sequenced for a study of technical replicates of blood from several donors (TCRdb year 2017). The CDR3 numbers 17 residues from cysteine through phenylalanine. Of all the DNA, just the CDR3 is kept, 51 bases in frame from base 1. V and J are truncated by 5 bases and 4 bases respectively, leaving an intervening sequence of 21 bases. From a lookup of the germline V gene, CDR1 and CDR2 are MDHEN and SYDVKM. Library preparation employed the immunoSEQ multiplex PCR assay. TCRdb retrieved this table from immuneACCESS and kept in-frame rearrangements only. Not all clones are present; in checked studies, unresolved V genes account for under half, and no reason is known for the remainder. For this sample the table gives over 75,000 clones, of which around 97% were detected only once. Of the sample, 0.18% is held by the ten largest clones. Points on this clone: This clone's antigen is unknown. Per-base quality was not reported, and no clone a single base away is much larger than it.

The TCR comes from a human donor in good health. The sequenced sample was T cells isolated from PBMCs. The rearrangement joined TRBV28 to TRBJ1-5; the D gene is perhaps TRBD1, on 5 matching bases. In nucleotide form, the sequence is TGTGCCAGCAGTCGTCCCAGTGAGTGGGGGGTAAATCAGCCCCAGCATTTT. This gives the protein CASSRPSEWGVNQPQHF. When the CDR3 is completed using the reference TRBV28 and TRBJ1-5 genes on either side, the full variable domain is DVKVTQSSRYLVKRTGEKVFLECVQDMDHENMFWYRQDPGLGLRLIYFSYDVKMKEKGDIPEGYSVSREKKERFSLILESASTNQTSMYLCASSRPSEWGVNQPQHFGDGTRLSIL.